This T cell receptor (beta chain) was profiled in a study of molecular identifiers for immune sequencing clone quantification. CDR3 length: 14 amino acids. Germline CDR1 reads SGHDN; CDR2 reads FVKESK. The V gene lost 2 bases and the J gene lost 2 bases, with 7 bases spanning the gap. TCRdb itself ran the PCR reads through MiXCR, one entry per CDR3 protein. The sample lists 70,000 to 90,000 distinct CDR3 sequences; under 25% were seen once. The sequenced sample consisted of naive CD8+ T cells from blood, with Jurkat cell RNA spiked in. As for subset: FACS-sorted CD8+CD4-CCR7+CD45RA+ naive T cells. The rearrangement uses TRBV14 and TRBJ2-1; the D is unclear. The receptor's source is a human donor in good health. Some libraries in this study had Jurkat cell RNA spiked in. The CDR3 protein is CASSQLTPYNEQFF. The CDR3 DNA sequence: TGTGCCAGCAGCCAACTTACCCCCTACAATGAGCAGTTCTTC.